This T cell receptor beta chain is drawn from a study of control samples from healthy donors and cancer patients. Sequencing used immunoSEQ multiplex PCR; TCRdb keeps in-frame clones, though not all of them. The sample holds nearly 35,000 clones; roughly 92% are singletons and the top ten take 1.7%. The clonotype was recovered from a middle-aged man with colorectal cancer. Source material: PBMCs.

The CDR3 DNA reads as TGCGCCAGCAGCTTGCTCCAGCGGGGACAAGAGACCCAGTACTTC. Its protein product is CASSLLQRGQETQYF. This chain connects TRBV5-1 to TRBJ2-5; the match to TRBD2 covers 7 bases. J gave up 2 bases and V 1 base, and 5 bases lay outside the gene matches. Germline V CDR1 and CDR2: SGHRS, YFSETQ. CDR3 length: 15 amino acids.